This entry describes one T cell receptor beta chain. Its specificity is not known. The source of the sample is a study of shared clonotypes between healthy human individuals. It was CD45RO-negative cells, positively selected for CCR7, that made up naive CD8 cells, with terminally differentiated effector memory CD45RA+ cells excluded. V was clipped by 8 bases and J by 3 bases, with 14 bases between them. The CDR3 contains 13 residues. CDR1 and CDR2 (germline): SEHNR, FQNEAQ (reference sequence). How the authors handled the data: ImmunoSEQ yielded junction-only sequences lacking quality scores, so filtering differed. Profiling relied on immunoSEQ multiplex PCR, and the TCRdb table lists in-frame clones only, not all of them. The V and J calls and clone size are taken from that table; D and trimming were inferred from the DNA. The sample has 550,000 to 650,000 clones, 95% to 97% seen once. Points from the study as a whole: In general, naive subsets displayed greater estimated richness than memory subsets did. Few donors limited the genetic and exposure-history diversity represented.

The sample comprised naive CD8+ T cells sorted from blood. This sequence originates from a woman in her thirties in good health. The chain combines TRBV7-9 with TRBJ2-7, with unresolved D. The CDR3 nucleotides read TGTGCCAGCCAGCTTAATGGCCGCTACGAGCAGTACTTC. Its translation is CASQLNGRYEQYF. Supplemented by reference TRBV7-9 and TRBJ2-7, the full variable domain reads DTGVSQNPRHKITKRGQNVTFRCDPISEHNRLYWYRQTLGQGPEFLTYFQNEAQLEKSRLLSDRFSAERPKGSFSTLEIQRTEQGDSAMYLCASQLNGRYEQYFGPGTRLTVT.